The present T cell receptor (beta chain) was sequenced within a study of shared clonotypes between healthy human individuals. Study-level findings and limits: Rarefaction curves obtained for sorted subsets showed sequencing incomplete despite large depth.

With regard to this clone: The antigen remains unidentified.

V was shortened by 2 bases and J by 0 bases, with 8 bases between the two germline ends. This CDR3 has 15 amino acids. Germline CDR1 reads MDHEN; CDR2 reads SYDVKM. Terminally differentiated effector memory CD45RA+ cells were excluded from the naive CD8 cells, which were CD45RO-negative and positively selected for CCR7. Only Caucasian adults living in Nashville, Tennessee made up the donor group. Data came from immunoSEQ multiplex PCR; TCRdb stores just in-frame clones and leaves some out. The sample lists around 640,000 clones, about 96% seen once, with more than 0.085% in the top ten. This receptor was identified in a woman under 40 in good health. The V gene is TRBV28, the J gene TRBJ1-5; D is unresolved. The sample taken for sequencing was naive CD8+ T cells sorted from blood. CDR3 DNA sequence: TGTGCCAGCAGTTTAGTGGGTGTTAGCAATCAGCCCCAGCATTTT. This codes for CASSLVGVSNQPQHF.